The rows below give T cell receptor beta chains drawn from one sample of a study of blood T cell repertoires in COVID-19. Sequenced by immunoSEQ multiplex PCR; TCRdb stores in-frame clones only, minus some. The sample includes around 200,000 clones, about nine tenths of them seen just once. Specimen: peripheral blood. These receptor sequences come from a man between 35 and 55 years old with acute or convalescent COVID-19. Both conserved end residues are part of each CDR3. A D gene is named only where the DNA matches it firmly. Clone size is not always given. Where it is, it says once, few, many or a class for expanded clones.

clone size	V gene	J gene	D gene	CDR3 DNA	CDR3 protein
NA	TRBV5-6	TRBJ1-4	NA	TGTGCCAGCAGGACCCAGGGACTGGTTAATGAAAAACTGTTTTTT	CASRTQGLVNEKLFF
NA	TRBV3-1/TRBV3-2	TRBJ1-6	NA	TGTGCCAGCAGTCGGACAGATAATAATTCACCCCTCCACTTT	CASSRTDNNSPLHF
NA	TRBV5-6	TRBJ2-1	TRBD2	TGTGCCAGCAGCTGGGCGACTAGCGGGGGGCACAATGAGCAGTTCTTC	CASSWATSGGHNEQFF
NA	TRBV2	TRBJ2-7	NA	TGTGCCAGCAGTGAAGCGCTTCTGAATGTCGGAGGGCTCTACGAGCAGTACTTC	CASSEALLNVGGLYEQYF
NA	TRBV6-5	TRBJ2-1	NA	TGTGCCAGCAGAACTAGCTCCAGCTCCTACAATGAGCAGTTCTTC	CASRTSSSSYNEQFF
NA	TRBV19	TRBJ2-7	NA	TGTGCCAGTAGTCCCCGTGCGCAGGCGGGAAAGGGCTACGAGCAGTACTTC	CASSPRAQAGKGYEQYF
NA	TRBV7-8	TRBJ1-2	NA	TGTGCCAGCAGCTTACTCATATCGGCAGGGAACTATGGCTACACCTTC	CASSLLISAGNYGYTF
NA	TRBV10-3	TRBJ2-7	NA	TGTGCCCTCCGGGACAACAACTACGAGCAGTACTTC	CALRDNNYEQYF
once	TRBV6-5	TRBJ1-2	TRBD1	TGTGCCAGCAGTCAGACAGGGGGCTATAATTATGGCTACACCTTC	CASSQTGGYNYGYTF
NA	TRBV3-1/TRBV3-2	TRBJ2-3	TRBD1	TGTGCCAGCAGCCCATCGCCGGGACAGGGCACAGATACGCAGTATTTT	CASSPSPGQGTDTQYF
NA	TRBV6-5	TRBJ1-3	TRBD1	TGTGCCAGCAGTTACTCATCAGGGACAGTCGGAAACACCATATATTTT	CASSYSSGTVGNTIYF
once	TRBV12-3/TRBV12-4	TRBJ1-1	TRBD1	TGTGCCAGCAGTCCCGACAGGGGGCGAGCTTTCTTT	CASSPDRGRAFF
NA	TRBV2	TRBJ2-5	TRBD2	TGTGCCAGCAGTCTGGGACTAGCGGGGGCCCAAGAGACCCAGTACTTC	CASSLGLAGAQETQYF
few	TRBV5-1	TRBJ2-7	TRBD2	TGCGCCAGCAGCCCTCTCCTAGCGGGGGGGCCCCACGAGCAGTACTTC	CASSPLLAGGPHEQYF
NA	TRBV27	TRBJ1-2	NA	TGTGCCAGCAGTCCCTACGCCCGGACAGCCTACGGCTACACCTTC	CASSPYARTAYGYTF
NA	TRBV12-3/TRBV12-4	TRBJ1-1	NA	TGTGCCAGCAGTTCGCAGGGGTACACTGAAGCTTTCTTT	CASSSQGYTEAFF
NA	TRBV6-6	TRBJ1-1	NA	TGTGCCAGCAGTTACTCAGTGACAGGATTAAACACTGAAGCTTTCTTT	CASSYSVTGLNTEAFF
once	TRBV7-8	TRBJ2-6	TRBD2	TGTGCCAGCAGCTCAAGCGGGATCTCTGGGGCCAACGTCCTGACTTTC	CASSSSGISGANVLTF
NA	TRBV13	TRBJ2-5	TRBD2	TGTGCCAGCAGCCTAATGCGGGGGGGACCCCTCCACCAAGTGACCCAGTACTTC	CASSLMRGGPLHQVTQYF
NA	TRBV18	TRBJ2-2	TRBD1	TGTGCCAGCTCCCCTGACAGGGGGCGGATCACCGGGGAGCTGTTTTTT	CASSPDRGRITGELFF
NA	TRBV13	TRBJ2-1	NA	TGTGCCAGCAGCTCTCCGAGCGGGTCTCCCTACAATGAGCAGTTCTTC	CASSSPSGSPYNEQFF
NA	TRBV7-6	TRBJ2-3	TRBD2	TGTGCCAGCAGCCCCCGCGCGGGGGACCTCACAGATACGCAGTATTTT	CASSPRAGDLTDTQYF
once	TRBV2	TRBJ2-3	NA	TGTGCCAGCAGTGATAGCAGAGGTGCAGATACGCAGTATTTT	CASSDSRGADTQYF
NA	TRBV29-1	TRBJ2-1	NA	TGCAGCGTTAGCGGGGACACCTACAATGAGCAGTTCTTC	CSVSGDTYNEQFF
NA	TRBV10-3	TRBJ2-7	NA	TGTGCCATCAGTGAGGGCAGGGATACGTCCTACGAGCAGTACTTC	CAISEGRDTSYEQYF
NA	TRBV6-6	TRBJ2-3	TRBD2	TGTGCCAGCAGCCGACCGTGGACTAGTCACCCAGATACGCAGTATTTT	CASSRPWTSHPDTQYF
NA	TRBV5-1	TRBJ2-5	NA	TGCGCCAGCAGTTTAGCCAGGGCCCAAGAGACCCAGTACTTC	CASSLARAQETQYF
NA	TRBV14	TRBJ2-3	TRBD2	TGTGCCAGCGGCGTAGCTAGCGGTTCTGTCGATACGCAGTATTTT	CASGVASGSVDTQYF
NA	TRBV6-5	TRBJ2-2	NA	TGTGCCAGCAGTCCCCTCAGGCCCCGAGGGGAGCTGTTTTTT	CASSPLRPRGELFF
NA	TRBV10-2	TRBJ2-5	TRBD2	TGCGCCAGCAGTGCCAGCGGGGGGGCCGAGACCCAGTACTTC	CASSASGGAETQYF
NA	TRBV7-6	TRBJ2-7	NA	TGTGCCAGCAGCTTAGGGGGCAGGGGGGCCTCCTACGAGCAGTACTTC	CASSLGGRGASYEQYF
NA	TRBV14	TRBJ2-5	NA	TGTGCCAGCAGCCTAGTCCGAGGGGGAGGGGAGACCCAGTACTTC	CASSLVRGGGETQYF
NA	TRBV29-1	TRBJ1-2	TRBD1	TGCAGCGTTGAAGATTGGGGACAGGGAAGTTATGGCTACACCTTC	CSVEDWGQGSYGYTF
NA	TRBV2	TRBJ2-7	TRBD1	TGTGCCAGCAGTAGACAGGGTCCCTACGAGCAGTACTTC	CASSRQGPYEQYF
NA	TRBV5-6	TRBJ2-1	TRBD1	TGTGCCAGCAGCTTCGGGACAGCATACAATGAGCAGTTCTTC	CASSFGTAYNEQFF
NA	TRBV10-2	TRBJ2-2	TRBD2	TGCGCCAGCAGTGTATCGTCTAGCGGGGGGGCCGGGGACACCGGGGAGCTGTTTTTT	CASSVSSSGGAGDTGELFF
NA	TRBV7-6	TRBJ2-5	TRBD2	TGTGCCAGCAGCCTGGGACTAGCGGGGGGTATTCAAGAGACCCAGTACTTC	CASSLGLAGGIQETQYF
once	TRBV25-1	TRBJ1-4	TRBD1	TGTGCCAGCAGTGTGGGACAGCTCACGACTAATGAAAAACTGTTTTTT	CASSVGQLTTNEKLFF
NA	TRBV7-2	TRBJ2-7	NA	TGTGCCAGCAGCCTTTTCTACGAGCAGTACTTC	CASSLFYEQYF
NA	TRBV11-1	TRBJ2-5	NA	TGTGCCAGCAGCCTCTCCGAGACCCAGTACTTC	CASSLSETQYF
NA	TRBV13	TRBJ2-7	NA	TGTGCCAGCAGCTCCCGGGGGAGCTCCTACGAGCAGTACTTC	CASSSRGSSYEQYF
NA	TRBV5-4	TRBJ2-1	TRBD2	TGTGCCAGCAGCCTACACGGAGCGGGGGGCTACAATGAGCAGTTCTTC	CASSLHGAGGYNEQFF
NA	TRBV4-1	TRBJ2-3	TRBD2	TGCGCCAGCAGCCCCGCGGGGGGTAGAGTTCGGTATTTT	CASSPAGGRVRYF
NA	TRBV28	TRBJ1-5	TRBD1	TGTGCCAGCAGTGATCCGGGACAGGGGTTAGTCATGAGAGATCAGCCCCAGCATTTT	CASSDPGQGLVMRDQPQHF